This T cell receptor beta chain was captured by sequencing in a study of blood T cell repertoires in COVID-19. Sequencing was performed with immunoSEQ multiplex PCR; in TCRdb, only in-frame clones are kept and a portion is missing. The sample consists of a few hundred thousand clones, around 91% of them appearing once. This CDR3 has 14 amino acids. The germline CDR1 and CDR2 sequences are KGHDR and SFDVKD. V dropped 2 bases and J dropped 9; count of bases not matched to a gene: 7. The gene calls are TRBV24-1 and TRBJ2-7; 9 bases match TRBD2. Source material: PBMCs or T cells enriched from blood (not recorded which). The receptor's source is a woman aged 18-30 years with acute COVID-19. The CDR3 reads CATSDSRGTSRQYF. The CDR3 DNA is TGTGCCACCAGTGATTCGCGCGGGACTAGCCGGCAGTACTTC.